This T cell receptor (beta chain) appears in the sequencing data of a study of shared clonotypes between healthy human individuals. V lost 3 bases, J lost 1 base, and 13 bases lay in between. The CDR3 runs to 15 residues. CDR1 is SGHDN and CDR2 is FVKESK in the germline V gene. Profiled with immunoSEQ multiplex PCR; TCRdb holds only in-frame clones, not every one. The sample records approximately 110,000 clones, 55% to 80% being singletons. The genes are TRBV14 and TRBJ2-7; weak D call: TRBD2 (6 bases). The TCR comes from a woman aged 25-40 years in good health. Input material: memory CD8+ T cells sorted from blood. Subset here: CD45RO+ cells pooled with CCR7-negative TemRA cells. The CDR3 DNA sequence: TGTGCCAGCAGCCAGCTGCTAGCGCCTTCCTACGAGCAGTACTTC. Translated: CASSQLLAPSYEQYF. The full variable domain, its missing parts supplied by reference TRBV14 and TRBJ2-7, is EAGVTQFPSHSVIEKGQTVTLRCDPISGHDNLYWYRRVMGKEIKFLLHFVKESKQDESGMPNNRFLAERTGGTYSTLKVQPAELEDSGVYFCASSQLLAPSYEQYFGPGTRLTVT.